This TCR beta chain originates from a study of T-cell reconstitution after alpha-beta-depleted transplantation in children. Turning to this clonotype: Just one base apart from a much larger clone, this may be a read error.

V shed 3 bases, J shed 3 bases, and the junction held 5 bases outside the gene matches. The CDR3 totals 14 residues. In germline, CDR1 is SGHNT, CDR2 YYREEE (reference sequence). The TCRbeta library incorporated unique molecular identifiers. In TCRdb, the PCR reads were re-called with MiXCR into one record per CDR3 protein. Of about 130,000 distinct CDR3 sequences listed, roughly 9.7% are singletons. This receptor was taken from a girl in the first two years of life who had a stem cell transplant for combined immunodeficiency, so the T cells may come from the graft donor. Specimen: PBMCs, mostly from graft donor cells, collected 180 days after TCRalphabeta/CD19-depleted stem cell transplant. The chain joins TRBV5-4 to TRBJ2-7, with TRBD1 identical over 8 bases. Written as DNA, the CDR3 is TGTGCCAGCAGCTCCCGGACAGGGCTCTACGAGCAGTACTTC. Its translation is CASSSRTGLYEQYF.